Listed here are 7 T cell receptor beta chains from one sample, sequenced in a study of blood T cell repertoires in COVID-19. The table came from immunoSEQ multiplex PCR; TCRdb's copy has only in-frame clones and leaves some out. Of about 86,000 clones listed, over 80% are singletons. Sequenced: peripheral blood. The source of these receptors is a woman older than 75 with active or convalescent COVID-19.

The sample holds one count of this clone. This CDR3 reads CASRPRGDYEQYF. The CDR3 DNA reads TGTGCCAGCAGGCCTCGGGGGGACTACGAGCAGTACTTC. This chain connects TRBV5-8 to TRBJ2-7; 7 bases agree with TRBD2. Germline CDR1 SGHTS, CDR2 YDEGEE. J lost 3 bases, V lost 5 bases, and 5 bases had no gene match. The CDR3 totals 13 residues.

This clone was counted a single time. The chain links TRBV30 to TRBJ1-6, with D uncertain. V lost 2 bases and J lost 13, with 15 bases in between. Germline CDR1 reads GTSNPN; CDR2 reads SVGIG (reference sequence). There are 13 residues in the CDR3. The CDR3 DNA reads TGTGCCTGGAGTTTGACACCTCCCAAGCCCCTCCACTTT. It specifies CAWSLTPPKPLHF.

The rearrangement uses TRBV6-4 and TRBJ2-2, with 7 positions matching TRBD1. The CDR3 runs 17 residues. V gave up 7 bases and J gave up 3 bases; unmatched junction bases: 14. Germline CDR1 reads MRHNA; CDR2 reads SNTAGT. This CDR3 reads CASTQGIGTDYTGELFF. The CDR3 DNA is TGTGCCAGCACGCAAGGTATTGGGACAGACTACACCGGGGAGCTGTTTTTT.

The J gene is TRBJ2-7, the V gene TRBV6-1; TRBD2 matches 7 bases. CDR1 and CDR2 (germline): MNHNS, SASEGT. CDR3 length: 16 residues. V shed 2 bases, J shed 5 bases, and the junction held 12 bases outside the gene matches. Here the CDR3 reads CASSEPGGGVGNEQYF. The CDR3 region has the DNA TGTGCCAGCAGTGAACCTGGGGGAGGGGTCGGGAACGAGCAGTACTTC.

This chain connects TRBV9 to TRBJ2-1; D is perhaps TRBD2 (6 bases). The CDR3 consists of 15 residues. With 2 bases removed from V and 4 bases from J, the gap between germline ends came to 13 bases. Germline V CDR1 and CDR2: SGDLS, YYNGEE. CDR3 DNA sequence: TGTGCCAGCAGCGTTTGGGCTAGCGAGTACAATGAGCAGTTCTTC. Protein sequence: CASSVWASEYNEQFF.

The CDR3 bases are TGCGCCAGCAGCTGGGACAGGGGGCCCTACGAGCAGTACTTC. This encodes CASSWDRGPYEQYF. The J gene is TRBJ2-7, the V gene TRBV5-1; TRBD1 matches at 12 bases. Trimming took 3 bases from V and 2 from J; bases not matched to a gene: 0. The CDR3 covers 14 residues. Germline loops: CDR1 SGHRS, CDR2 YFSETQ. The full variable domain, completed using reference TRBV5-1 and TRBJ2-7, is KAGVTQTPRYLIKTRGQQVTLSCSPISGHRSVSWYQQTPGQGLQFLFEYFSETQRNKGNFPGRFSGRQFSNSRSEMNVSTLELGDSALYLCASSWDRGPYEQYFGPGTRLTVT.

This clone was counted only a few times. The V gene is TRBV18, the J gene TRBJ1-5; the match to TRBD1 covers 9 bases. Losses at the gene ends were 6 bases for V and 0 bases for J; bases not matched to a gene: 3. From germline, CDR1 is KGHSH and CDR2 LQKENI. The CDR3 contains 15 residues. The CDR3 sequence: CASSTGGDSNQPQHF. The CDR3 DNA is TGTGCCAGCTCGACAGGGGGGGATAGCAATCAGCCCCAGCATTTT.